These 10 T cell receptor beta chains came from one sample sequenced in a study of cytomegalovirus exposure and HLA in healthy donors. It was with 60 Vbeta and 13 Jbeta primers that the PCR ran. Profiling relied on immunoSEQ multiplex PCR, and the TCRdb table lists in-frame clones only, not all of them. Of 150,000 to 200,000 clones in the sample, roughly four fifths are singletons; the top ten hold over 1.5%. Sequenced: PBMCs. The receptors here all came from a man aged 50-60 years in good health and CMV-seronegative.

CDR3 DNA: TGCAGCGTTGAATCCAGGGGCTCGAACTATGGCTACACCTTC. Amino acid sequence: CSVESRGSNYGYTF. The chain uses TRBV29-1 and TRBJ1-2; a weak D match, TRBD1 (6 bases). This CDR3 comprises 14 residues. V lost 2 bases and J lost 2, with 12 bases in between. Germline V gene data show CDR1 as SQVTM and CDR2 as ANQGSEA.

V is TRBV6-6 and J is TRBJ1-6; 7 bases match TRBD1. This CDR3 region has 13 residues. The germline V gene encodes CDR1 MNHNY and CDR2 SVGAGI (reference sequence). The V and J ends lost 5 bases and 12 bases, in that order; junction bases with no gene match: 7. CDR3 sequence: CASSRNRGGPLHF. The CDR3, as DNA: TGTGCCAGCAGTCGCAACAGGGGAGGACCCCTCCACTTT.

The chain employs TRBV28 and TRBJ2-3; 8 bases align to TRBD2. The CDR3 extends over 17 amino acids. V shed 5 bases and J 2 bases; nucleotides not matched to a gene: 12. The germline gives CDR1 MDHEN, CDR2 SYDVKM. The CDR3 region has the DNA TGTGCCAGCAGTGAGAACAATAGCGGGAAGAACACAGATACGCAGTATTTT. Protein sequence: CASSENNSGKNTDTQYF.

For this clone: The germline gene is not matched at one end of the junction; a read error may be the cause. This rearrangement joins TRBV6-7 to TRBJ2-3, with D perhaps TRBD1 (6 bases). TRBV6-7 is flagged as an ORF with uncertain function. This CDR3 region has 12 residues. CDR3 nucleotides: TGTGCCGGATTGGACAGCACAGATATGCAGTATTTT. Protein: CAGLDSTDMQYF.

The rearrangement uses TRBV14 and TRBJ1-1; no definite D call. Germline V gene sequence: CDR1 SGHDN, CDR2 FVKESK. V was pared by 0 bases and J by 11 bases, with 7 bases between. The CDR3 runs 11 residues. The CDR3 loop is CASSQDVEAFF. The CDR3 nucleotides read TGTGCCAGCAGCCAAGATGTCGAGGCTTTCTTT. Full variable domain (missing parts from reference TRBV14 and TRBJ1-1): EAGVTQFPSHSVIEKGQTVTLRCDPISGHDNLYWYRRVMGKEIKFLLHFVKESKQDESGMPNNRFLAERTGGTYSTLKVQPAELEDSGVYFCASSQDVEAFFGQGTRLTVV.

The chain links TRBV27 to TRBJ1-1; 12 bases are shared with TRBD1. Germline-derived CDR1 and CDR2 are MNHEY and SMNVEV (reference sequence). The CDR3 runs 17 residues. J was trimmed by 9 bases and V by 3 bases; bases with no gene match: 14. This CDR3 reads CASSLYRDRGRGRQAFF. DNA of the CDR3: TGTGCCAGCAGTTTGTACCGGGACAGGGGGCGAGGAAGGCAAGCTTTCTTT.

J is TRBJ1-5 and V is TRBV9; D uncertain. V lost 4 bases and J lost 0, with 14 bases in between. Germline V gives CDR1 SGDLS, CDR2 YYNGEE. The CDR3 has 16 amino acids. CDR3 loop: CASSPSPTPSNQPQHF. DNA for the CDR3: TGTGCCAGCAGCCCATCCCCGACACCTAGCAATCAGCCCCAGCATTTT.

The chain links TRBV7-2 to TRBJ1-5, with D possibly TRBD1 on 6 matching bases. V was pared by 2 bases and J by 1 base, with 9 bases between. The CDR3 sequence is 15 residues long. Per germline, CDR1 SGHTA and CDR2 FQGNSA. The CDR3 coding sequence is TGTGCCAGCAGCTTAAGGGGGGGCAGCAATCAGCCCCAGCATTTT. It translates to CASSLRGGSNQPQHF.

The rearrangement uses TRBV5-6 and TRBJ2-7, with a tentative D call TRBD2 (5 bases). Germline assignment: CDR1 SGHDT and CDR2 YYEEEE. The CDR3 length is 15 residues. Trimming removed 0 bases at V and 4 bases at J, with 14 bases between. The DNA for the CDR3 is TGTGCCAGCAGCTTGGGCCCTCTGGGAGCGTACGAGCAGTACTTC. Translating it yields CASSLGPLGAYEQYF.

This clone was seen a handful of times. The gene calls are TRBV4-3 and TRBJ2-7, with 7 positions matching TRBD1. CDR1 and CDR2 from the germline V gene are LGHNA and YSLEER. The V gene end was trimmed by 0 bases and the J gene end by 6 bases; junction bases not matched to a gene: 5. The CDR3 covers 14 residues. The CDR3 coding sequence is TGCGCCAGCAGCCAAGAAAACAGGGGTGGCGAGCAGTACTTC. It translates to CASSQENRGGEQYF.